A single sample is the source of the 14 T cell receptor beta chains below, sequenced in a study of CD8 T cells in ankylosing spondylitis. For these TCRs, the target antigens are not known. Findings and caveats of the study: Ankylosing spondylitis blood appeared to be characterized by a TCR beta motif of roughly eight highly homologous variants.

TCRdb reanalysed the 5' RACE reads using MiXCR and keeps one entry per CDR3 protein. The repertoire consists of more than 650,000 distinct CDR3 sequences, with roughly 12% occurring once and the leading ten covering 0.45% to 0.6%. Specimen: blood, either unsorted or a sorted T cell fraction (not recorded which). The receptors shown here come from a male donor with ankylosing spondylitis.

This clonotype has at least ten counts. This chain connects TRBV20-1 to TRBJ2-4, with a weak D call TRBD2 (6 bases). Germline-derived CDR1 and CDR2 are DFQATT and SNEGSKA (reference sequence). The CDR3 loop spans 14 amino acids. V dropped 2 bases and J dropped 11 bases, with 19 bases sitting between them. Here the CDR3 reads CSARSPSGETVQYF. CDR3 DNA: TGCAGTGCTAGATCCCCCTCGGGGGAAACGGTTCAGTACTTC.

There are many counts of this clonotype. The chain recombines TRBV7-2 with TRBJ2-7; possible D gene TRBD2, 5 bases. The V and J ends lost 3 bases and 7 bases respectively, with 13 bases between them. Per germline, CDR1 SGHTA and CDR2 FQGNSA. The CDR3 sequence is 13 residues long. Here the CDR3 reads CASSFLSTKEQYF. The CDR3 DNA sequence: TGTGCCAGCAGCTTTCTTTCGACTAAAGAGCAGTACTTC. Using reference TRBV7-2 and TRBJ2-7 for the parts outside the CDR3, the full variable domain is GAGVSQSPSNKVTEKGKDVELRCDPISGHTALYWYRQSLGQGLEFLIYFQGNSAPDKSGLPSDRFSAERTGGSVSTLTIQRTQQEDSAVYLCASSFLSTKEQYFGPGTRLTVT.

This clonotype appeared a few times. The chain is built from TRBV20-1 and TRBJ1-1; no definite D call. Germline values: CDR1 DFQATT, CDR2 SNEGSKA (reference sequence). The CDR3 consists of 13 residues. V gave up 6 bases and J gave up 5 bases, with 16 bases separating them. CDR3 sequence reads: CSASFREWTEAFF. The CDR3 nucleotides read TGCAGTGCCTCCTTTCGGGAATGGACTGAAGCTTTCTTT.

About this clonotype: The junction differs from germline at one of its ends, possibly a read error. The genes are TRBV7-7 and TRBJ2-2; TRBD2 aligns across 7 bases. The CDR3 runs 16 residues. Germline CDR1 reads SSHAT; CDR2 reads FNYEAQ (reference sequence). CDR3 nucleotides: TGTGCTAGCAGCGCAGGGACTATCGGTGGCACCGGGGAGCTGTTTTTT. Protein product: CASSAGTIGGTGELFF.

This clonotype has just a few counts. This chain connects TRBV12-3 or TRBV12-4 to TRBJ2-7; perhaps D is TRBD1 or TRBD2 (5 bases each). The ends were cut back, 6 bases at V and 2 bases at J, with 17 bases in the middle. CDR3 length equals 15 residues. Written as DNA, the CDR3 is TGTGCCAGCAGCACCTTTGGTAGGGGAGCCTACGAGCAGTACTTC. Translating gives CASSTFGRGAYEQYF.

This clonotype was observed a few times. The V gene is TRBV10-3, the J gene TRBJ1-1, with unresolved D. V was shortened by 0 bases and J by 5 bases, with 7 bases between the two germline ends. CDR1 and CDR2 from the germline V gene are ENHRY and SYGVKD. The CDR3 spans 13 residues. Here the CDR3 reads CAISESPPTEAFF. CDR3 bases: TGTGCCATCAGTGAGTCTCCACCTACTGAAGCTTTCTTT.

The chain has TRBV7-6 and TRBJ2-5; tentatively, D is TRBD1 or TRBD2 (5 bases each). The CDR3 has 15 residues. The germline gives CDR1 SGHVS, CDR2 FNYEAQ. The V end lost 2 bases, the J end lost 2 bases, and 12 bases lay between the germline ends. DNA of the CDR3: TGTGCCAGCAGCTTACCGGGGCCTGGGCAAGAGACCCAGTACTTC. It specifies CASSLPGPGQETQYF.

In this sample, this clonotype turned up many times. The V and J genes are TRBV28 and TRBJ2-7; D remains ambiguous. The CDR3 runs 14 residues. Between the trimmed V and J ends, which lost 5 bases and 4 bases, there was a span of 15 bases. The germline gives CDR1 MDHEN, CDR2 SYDVKM. The CDR3 DNA follows: TGTGCCAGCAGTCAACCCGTCGGGTCTTACGAGCAGTACTTC. As protein: CASSQPVGSYEQYF. The variable domain in full, with the rest retrieved from reference TRBV28 and TRBJ2-7, is DVKVTQSSRYLVKRTGEKVFLECVQDMDHENMFWYRQDPGLGLRLIYFSYDVKMKEKGDIPEGYSVSREKKERFSLILESASTNQTSMYLCASSQPVGSYEQYFGPGTRLTVT.

The chain couples TRBV20-1 to TRBJ2-2, with no clear D. Trimming shortened V by 1 base and J by 1 base, and 7 bases separated the two germline ends. The CDR3 is made up of 14 amino acids. Germline CDR1 is DFQATT and CDR2 is SNEGSKA (reference sequence). CDR3 sequence (DNA): TGCAGTGCTAGAGGGCCGATGAACACCGGGGAGCTGTTTTTT. Its translation is CSARGPMNTGELFF.

This chain links TRBV5-1 with TRBJ2-7; TRBD2 matches at 7 bases. The CDR3 loop spans 15 amino acids. Germline loops: CDR1 SGHRS, CDR2 YFSETQ. J gave up 4 bases and V 1 base, and 8 bases lay outside the gene matches. The CDR3 nucleotides are TGCGCCAGCAGCTTGATGGCGGGAGTGGTGTACGAGCAGTACTTC. Its translation is CASSLMAGVVYEQYF.

This clonotype was seen repeatedly, ten times or more. The chain couples TRBV20-1 to TRBJ2-7; D remains ambiguous. The CDR3 totals 14 residues. V dropped 3 bases and J dropped 1 base, with 13 bases sitting between them. Looked up from germline, CDR1 is DFQATT and CDR2 is SNEGSKA (reference sequence). The CDR3 region is CSARNFGSSYEQYF. DNA for the CDR3: TGCAGTGCTAGGAATTTCGGGTCGTCCTACGAGCAGTACTTC.

The table lists this clonotype with many counts. The chain has TRBV4-3 and TRBJ2-5, with a weak D call TRBD1 (5 bases). Trimming took 4 bases from V and 5 from J, leaving 20 bases between them. The germline gives CDR1 LGHNA, CDR2 YSLEER. CDR3 size: 16 residues. CDR3 sequence reads: CASSPGDTGLGETQYF. DNA of the CDR3: TGCGCCAGCAGCCCCGGCGATACAGGCTTGGGGGAGACCCAGTACTTC.

This clonotype has more than one count but fewer than ten. V usage is TRBV2 and J usage is TRBJ1-4; 8 positions agree with TRBD1. J lost 5 bases, V lost 7 bases, and 6 bases had no gene match. Germline assignment: CDR1 SNHLY and CDR2 FYNNEI. The CDR3 is made up of 14 amino acids. CDR3 in DNA: TGTGCCAGCAAAAACGGACAGGGAAATGAAAAACTGTTTTTT. Its protein product is CASKNGQGNEKLFF.

This clonotype was recorded once. The J gene is TRBJ2-5, the V gene TRBV19; D is uncertain. There are 14 residues in the CDR3. Germline V gene lookup returns CDR1 LNHDA and CDR2 SQIVND (reference sequence). The V end was cut by 5 bases, the J end by 4 bases, with 14 bases between. The CDR3 sequence is CASSPELAVETQYF. The CDR3, as DNA: TGTGCCAGTAGTCCGGAACTGGCAGTAGAGACCCAGTACTTC.